The rows below give T cell receptor beta chains drawn from one sample of a study of T cells after yellow fever vaccination. MiXCR was run by TCRdb on the 5' RACE reads, yielding one entry per CDR3 protein. The sample carries 300,000 to 350,000 distinct CDR3 sequences, roughly 4% recorded once. The material sequenced was PBMCs, taken 5 days after the yellow fever booster vaccination. These receptors all come from a man aged 18 to 35 who received the YFV17D yellow fever vaccine. CDR3s include the opening cysteine and the closing phenylalanine or tryptophan. A D gene is named only where the DNA matches it firmly. Some rows have no size entry. The others give once, few or many, or a class for an expanded clone.

clone_size,v_call,j_call,d_call,cdr3_aa,cdr3_nt
NA,TRBV24-1,TRBJ1-1,NA,CATRGQGQNTEAFF,TGTGCCACCAGAGGACAAGGTCAGAACACTGAAGCTTTCTTT
many,TRBV12-3/TRBV12-4,TRBJ2-5,TRBD2,CASRISGGAEETQYF,TGTGCCAGCAGGATTAGCGGGGGGGCAGAGGAGACCCAGTACTTC
few,TRBV6-5,TRBJ1-2,NA,CASSLRALSGYTF,TGTGCCAGCAGTTTGAGGGCTTTATCGGGCTACACCTTC
many,TRBV4-3,TRBJ2-3,NA,CASSQDQAATDTQYF,TGCGCCAGCAGCCAAGATCAGGCGGCAACAGATACGCAGTATTTT
many,TRBV7-9,TRBJ2-3,TRBD2,CATGASGSTDTQYF,TGTGCAACTGGGGCTAGCGGAAGCACAGATACGCAGTATTTT
few,TRBV11-2,TRBJ2-5,NA,CASSPRPVTSQETQYF,TGTGCCAGCAGCCCCCGTCCTGTGACAAGCCAAGAGACCCAGTACTTC
NA,TRBV5-6,TRBJ2-4,TRBD1,CASSRDRVENIQYF,TGTGCCAGCAGCCGGGACAGAGTCGAAAACATTCAGTACTTC
NA,TRBV12-3/TRBV12-4,TRBJ1-1,NA,CASTPWGSTEAFF,TGTGCCAGCACCCCGTGGGGAAGCACTGAAGCTTTCTTT
NA,TRBV2,TRBJ2-1,TRBD2,CASSEMAGGNNEQFF,TGTGCCAGCAGTGAAATGGCGGGGGGTAATAATGAGCAGTTCTTC
few,TRBV10-3,TRBJ1-2,NA,CAISEPDGMVPSNYGYTF,TGTGCCATCAGTGAGCCCGATGGGATGGTACCTTCTAACTATGGCTACACCTTC
many,TRBV15,TRBJ2-2,TRBD2,CATSRDLAGGVGELFF,TGTGCCACCAGCAGAGACCTAGCGGGGGGTGTGGGGGAGCTGTTTTTT